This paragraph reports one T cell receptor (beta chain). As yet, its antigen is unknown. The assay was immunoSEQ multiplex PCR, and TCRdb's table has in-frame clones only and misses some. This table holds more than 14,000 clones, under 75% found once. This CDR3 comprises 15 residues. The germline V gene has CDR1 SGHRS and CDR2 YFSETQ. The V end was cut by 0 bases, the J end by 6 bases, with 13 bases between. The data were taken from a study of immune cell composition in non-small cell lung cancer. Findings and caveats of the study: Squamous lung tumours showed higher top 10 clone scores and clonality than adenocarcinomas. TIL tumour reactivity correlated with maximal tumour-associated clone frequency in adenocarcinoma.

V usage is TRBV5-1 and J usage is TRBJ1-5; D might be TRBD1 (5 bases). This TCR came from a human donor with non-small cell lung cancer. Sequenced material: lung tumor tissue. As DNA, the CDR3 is TGCGCCAGCAGCTTGGGAGCAGGGATGGGTCAGCCCCAGCATTTT. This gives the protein CASSLGAGMGQPQHF.